These 24 T cell receptor beta chains were sequenced from one sample in a study of T cell changes during pregnancy in multiple sclerosis. Repertoires were generated with immunoSEQ multiplex PCR, while TCRdb's copy carries only in-frame clones and drops some. The repertoire consists of tens of thousands of clones, with 85% to 95% occurring once and the leading ten covering approximately 3.4%. Here the sequenced sample was CD8+ T cells from peripheral blood mononuclear cells, taken in the second trimester of pregnancy. The receptors originated from a female donor with multiple sclerosis, enrolled in a pregnancy study.

The chain employs TRBV19 and TRBJ2-5, with D maybe TRBD2 (6 bases). The length of the CDR3 is 15 residues. The germline V gene has CDR1 LNHDA and CDR2 SQIVND (reference sequence). Trimming removed 1 base from V and 4 bases from J, with 13 bases in between. In nucleotides, the CDR3 is TGTGCCAGTAGTATAGGAGCAGCGGGTAGAGAGACCCAGTACTTC. This encodes CASSIGAAGRETQYF. Together with reference TRBV19 and TRBJ2-5, the CDR3 gives the full variable domain: DGGITQSPKYLFRKEGQNVTLSCEQNLNHDAMYWYRQDPGQGLRLIYYSQIVNDFQKGDIAEGYSVSREKKESFPLTVTSAQKNPTAFYLCASSIGAAGRETQYFGPGTRLLVL.

J is TRBJ2-2 and V is TRBV6-1; TRBD1 aligns across 7 bases. This CDR3 is built from 14 residues. After removal of 3 bases from V and 7 bases from J, the junction contained 5 bases not matched to a gene. Germline V gene sequence: CDR1 MNHNS, CDR2 SASEGT. CDR3 nucleotides: TGTGCCAGCAGTGAGTACAGGGGAAGCGGGGAGCTGTTTTTT. It is translated as CASSEYRGSGELFF.

The chain links TRBV4-1 to TRBJ2-5; 9 bases are a match to TRBD1. Germline-derived CDR1 and CDR2 are MGHRA and YSYEKL. The junction had 5 bases not matched to a gene; V was cut back by 1 base and J by 5 bases. The CDR3 has 15 amino acids. The CDR3 DNA reads TGCGCCAGCAGCCAAGGGACAGGGACAGGGGAGACCCAGTACTTC. Protein sequence: CASSQGTGTGETQYF.

V and J are TRBV5-1 and TRBJ2-7; 8 bases agree with TRBD1. This CDR3 is built from 15 residues. Trimming removed 0 bases from V and 1 base from J; junction bases left unmatched: 3. Germline CDR1 SGHRS, CDR2 YFSETQ. CDR3 sequence reads: CASSLETGGSYEQYF. CDR3 nucleotide sequence: TGCGCCAGCAGCTTGGAAACAGGGGGTTCCTACGAGCAGTACTTC.

Regarding this clone: The junction does not match germline at one end; this may be a read error. This chain links TRBV19 with TRBJ2-4; 8 bases fit TRBD1. This CDR3 is 15 amino acids long. Germline CDR1 reads LNHDA; CDR2 reads SQIVND (reference sequence). The CDR3 DNA reads TGTGCCAGTAGTCTAGACAGGGGAAGGGAAAACATTCAGTACTTC. The encoded protein is CASSLDRGRENIQYF.

The rearrangement joins TRBV9 to TRBJ1-1, with 9 bases lining up with TRBD1. Trimming cost V 0 bases and J 7 bases; bases outside gene matches: 1. The CDR3 runs 13 residues. Germline V CDR1 and CDR2: SGDLS, YYNGEE. Written as DNA, the CDR3 is TGTGCCAGCAGCGTAGAGGGACAGGGTGAAGCTTTCTTT. This codes for CASSVEGQGEAFF.

The J gene is TRBJ2-1, the V gene TRBV5-4, with 10 bases aligning to TRBD2. The V segment lost 0 bases and the J segment 0 bases; nucleotides outside the gene matches: 6. The CDR3 has 18 amino acids. Per the germline V gene, CDR1 is SGHNT and CDR2 is YYREEE (reference sequence). The CDR3 nucleotides read TGTGCCAGCAGCTTGGTTCTAGCGGGAGTAGGCTCCTACAATGAGCAGTTCTTC. Its translation is CASSLVLAGVGSYNEQFF.

The V and J genes are TRBV10-2 and TRBJ1-5, with 9 bases identical to TRBD1. The CDR3 runs to 15 residues. Germline CDR1 WSHSY, CDR2 SAAADI. V lost 6 bases to trimming and J lost 6 bases; unmatched junction nucleotides: 9. The CDR3 loop is CASRDTGTGSQPQHF. The CDR3 bases are TGCGCCAGCAGGGACACCGGGACAGGGAGTCAGCCCCAGCATTTT.

V is TRBV11-3 and J is TRBJ2-1, with a possible D match to TRBD2 (5 bases). The CDR3 covers 13 residues. In germline, CDR1 is SGHNT, CDR2 YENEEA. V gave up 4 bases and J gave up 4 bases, with 8 bases separating them. The CDR3 region is CASSSRGYNEQFF. Here the CDR3 DNA reads TGTGCCAGCAGCTCTCGGGGTTACAATGAGCAGTTCTTC.

This clone has only a few counts. V usage is TRBV6-4 and J usage is TRBJ1-5; no clear D. Germline CDR1 and CDR2: MRHNA and SNTAGT. The ends were cut back, 4 bases at V and 0 bases at J, with 4 bases in the middle. The CDR3 has 13 residues. The CDR3 DNA sequence: TGTGCCAGCAGTGCAGATAGCAATCAGCCCCAGCATTTT. Protein: CASSADSNQPQHF.

Concerning this clone: The sample contains more than one DNA sequence encoding this CDR3. The V call is TRBV28, the J call TRBJ2-2, with no clear D. Trimming removed 2 bases at V and 5 bases at J, with 6 bases between. This CDR3 contains 13 residues. Germline V gives CDR1 MDHEN, CDR2 SYDVKM. CDR3 amino acids: CASSLRGTGELFF. The CDR3 DNA follows: TGTGCCAGCAGTTTAAGAGGAACCGGGGAGCTGTTTTTT.

The rearrangement links TRBV7-9 to TRBJ1-1; tentative D call: TRBD1 (5 bases). The CDR3 runs to 15 residues. From germline, CDR1 is SEHNR and CDR2 FQNEAQ (reference sequence). Trimming pared 8 bases from V and 2 bases from J, leaving 18 bases between. The CDR3 loop is CASYHPRDFNTEAFF. CDR3 nucleotide sequence: TGTGCCAGCTACCACCCCCGGGACTTCAACACTGAAGCTTTCTTT.

This chain joins TRBV5-4 and TRBJ2-7; 8 bases map to TRBD2. With 3 bases clipped from V and 0 bases from J, the junction kept 8 bases outside the gene matches. From germline, CDR1 is SGHNT and CDR2 YYREEE (reference sequence). The CDR3 has 16 amino acids. CDR3 bases: TGTGCCAGCAGCTGGGGTGTAGCGGGGAACTCCTACGAGCAGTACTTC. Translated, it gives CASSWGVAGNSYEQYF.

The chain couples TRBV27 to TRBJ1-2; 11 bases match TRBD1. The CDR3 loop spans 15 amino acids. The J segment lost 4 bases and the V segment lost 5 bases, leaving 6 bases of the junction unmatched. CDR1 and CDR2 (germline): MNHEY, SMNVEV (reference sequence). The CDR3, as DNA: TGTGCCAGCAGTATAGGGACAGGGGGGAGCTATGGCTACACCTTC. This gives the protein CASSIGTGGSYGYTF.

The gene calls are TRBV5-1 and TRBJ2-2; D unclear. Per the germline V gene, CDR1 is SGHRS and CDR2 is YFSETQ. The CDR3 has 12 residues. V lost 4 bases and J lost 6, with 7 bases in between. Here the CDR3 reads CASSPFSGELFF. The CDR3 bases are TGCGCCAGCAGCCCCTTTTCCGGGGAGCTGTTTTTT.

The V call is TRBV28, the J call TRBJ1-1; possibly TRBD1 for D (6 bases). Trimming removed 6 bases from V and 2 bases from J, with 16 bases in between. CDR3 length: 15 residues. The germline V gene encodes CDR1 MDHEN and CDR2 SYDVKM. Written as DNA, the CDR3 is TGTGCCAGCAGCCGACCGGGACACCCAAACACTGAAGCTTTCTTT. It codes for CASSRPGHPNTEAFF.

The gene calls are TRBV4-1 and TRBJ1-2; 9 nucleotides align to TRBD1. CDR3 length: 15 amino acids. J gave up 7 bases and V 0 bases, and 6 bases lay outside the gene matches. The germline V gene encodes CDR1 MGHRA and CDR2 YSYEKL. CDR3 nucleotides: TGCGCCAGCAGCCAAGACCCACAGGGGGCGGGTGGCTACACCTTC. Its translation is CASSQDPQGAGGYTF.

This clone was observed a single time. The chain has TRBV29-1 and TRBJ1-2; D not certain. The V end was cut by 4 bases, the J end by 7 bases, with 10 bases between. The germline gives CDR1 SQVTM, CDR2 ANQGSEA. The CDR3 consists of 11 residues. Here the CDR3 reads CSVAARLGYTF. The CDR3 region has the DNA TGCAGCGTTGCAGCAAGACTTGGCTACACCTTC.

This sequence joins TRBV4-1 and TRBJ2-5; 10 nucleotides match TRBD2. CDR3 length: 19 residues. Germline lookup yields CDR1 MGHRA and CDR2 YSYEKL. V lost 2 bases and J lost 3; bases outside the gene matches: 15. Written as DNA, the CDR3 is TGCGCCAGCAGCCAACCCCCTTTTGTAGCGGGAGGAAACGAAGAGACCCAGTACTTC. Translation gives CASSQPPFVAGGNEETQYF.

This rearrangement joins TRBV5-1 to TRBJ2-7, with TRBD1 identical over 7 bases. Germline trimming cut 8 bases from V and 7 bases from J; bases unmatched to any gene: 6. Germline V gene sequence: CDR1 SGHRS, CDR2 YFSETQ. The CDR3 has 11 residues. The CDR3 DNA follows: TGCGCCAGTACAGGGGTGAGGGAGCAGTACTTC. Amino acid sequence: CASTGVREQYF.

V gene TRBV9 combines with J gene TRBJ2-7; D may be TRBD2 (5 bases). CDR3 length equals 15 residues. Per the germline V gene, CDR1 is SGDLS and CDR2 is YYNGEE. V dropped 1 base and J dropped 7 bases, with 18 bases sitting between them. CDR3 loop: CASSVTAGPLREQYF. The DNA for the CDR3 is TGTGCCAGCAGCGTAACGGCGGGCCCCTTGAGGGAGCAGTACTTC.

The gene calls are TRBV7-9 and TRBJ1-4; unclear D gene. Germline CDR1 reads SEHNR; CDR2 reads FQNEAQ (reference sequence). The CDR3 runs to 16 residues. V was trimmed by 5 bases and J by 7 bases, leaving 20 bases between them. The DNA of the CDR3 is TGTGCCAGCAGCGATAGTTCCGGGAGGAGAAGTGAAAAACTGTTTTTT. Protein sequence: CASSDSSGRRSEKLFF.

The genes are TRBV7-2 and TRBJ2-7; TRBD2 matches at 10 bases. Trimming took 7 bases from V and 2 from J; bases not matched to a gene: 8. CDR1 is SGHTA, CDR2 FQGNSA, per germline. This CDR3 spans 15 amino acids. CDR3 in amino acids: CASTSSGSWAYEQYF. The CDR3 nucleotides read TGTGCCAGCACCTCTAGCGGGAGCTGGGCCTACGAGCAGTACTTC.

The chain combines TRBV5-1 with TRBJ1-2, with 7 bases lining up with TRBD1. The V gene's germline CDR1 is SGHRS and CDR2 YFSETQ. The CDR3 is 15 residues long. Trimming at V came to 0 bases and at J to 6 bases, leaving 8 bases not matched to a gene. The CDR3 here is CASSLESKGADGYTF. CDR3 sequence (DNA): TGCGCCAGCAGCTTGGAGTCAAAGGGGGCAGATGGCTACACCTTC. The whole variable domain, filled in from reference TRBV5-1 and TRBJ1-2, reads KAGVTQTPRYLIKTRGQQVTLSCSPISGHRSVSWYQQTPGQGLQFLFEYFSETQRNKGNFPGRFSGRQFSNSRSEMNVSTLELGDSALYLCASSLESKGADGYTFGSGTRLTVV.